The 9 T cell receptor beta chains listed next were all sequenced from one sample in a study of regulatory T cells in long-lasting Graves disease. CDR3 regions were amplified by Arm-PCR using iRepertoire HTBI primers to build TCR beta libraries. MiXCR, run by TCRdb on the multiplex PCR reads, gives a single entry per CDR3 protein. The sample consists of hundreds of thousands of distinct CDR3 sequences, less than 20% of them appearing once. As for time point: persistent/refractory GD, antithyroid drugs over 5 years with positive TRAb. RNA from PBMCs was the source of the TCR library. Sequencing was performed on peripheral blood mononuclear cells (PBMCs), taken when the disease was refractory, from a patient treated with antithyroid drugs. These receptors were collected from a female donor with Graves disease.

The rearrangement uses TRBV20-1 and TRBJ2-7; possible D gene TRBD1, 8 bases. The CDR3 has 15 amino acids. Deletions cut 5 bases from V and 0 bases from J, with 17 bases between. Germline CDR1 is DFQATT and CDR2 is SNEGSKA (reference sequence). The CDR3 DNA sequence: TGCAGTGCTGGTTCAGGGGGCGGGGGCTCCTACGAGCAGTACTTC. Translating gives CSAGSGGGGSYEQYF.

This clonotype has just a few counts. The chain carries TRBV18 and TRBJ1-6, with D perhaps TRBD1 (5 bases). The CDR3 sequence is 16 residues long. The ends were cut back, 2 bases at V and 7 bases at J, with 15 bases in the middle. Germline assignment: CDR1 KGHSH and CDR2 LQKENI. DNA for the CDR3: TGTGCCAGCTCACCAAAGACCCGGACACCAAATTCACCCCTCCACTTT. Translating it yields CASSPKTRTPNSPLHF.

The DNA of the CDR3 is TGTGCCAGCAGCTCAGAGGCAGGGCTCCCATCACCCCTCCACTTT. Translation gives CASSSEAGLPSPLHF. The V and J genes are TRBV7-9 and TRBJ1-6; tentatively, D is TRBD1 (5 bases). Germline V gene sequence: CDR1 SEHNR, CDR2 FQNEAQ (reference sequence). This CDR3 region has 15 residues. V shed 4 bases and J shed 10 bases, with 17 bases lying between them.

In this sample, this clonotype turned up many times. J is TRBJ2-5 and V is TRBV11-2, with TRBD2 identical over 8 bases. V was pared by 6 bases and J by 5 bases, with 17 bases of the junction left unmatched. CDR3 length equals 17 residues. The germline V gene has CDR1 SGHAT and CDR2 FQNNGV. DNA for the CDR3: TGTGCCAGCAGACACGGGAGGGGTGGGGGGCGGGTTGAGACCCAGTACTTC. Amino acid sequence: CASRHGRGGGRVETQYF.

Concerning this clonotype: A much bigger clone sits one base away, suggesting this may be a read error. J is TRBJ1-5 and V is TRBV7-8, with 9 bases that match TRBD1. This CDR3 has 16 residues. V lost 5 bases and J lost 9; bases outside the gene matches: 14. Germline V lookup: CDR1 SGHVS, CDR2 FQNEAQ. The CDR3 nucleotides read TGTGCCAGCAGCCAAGGACAGGGGACGTTTAAACGGCCCCAGCATTTT. Protein product: CASSQGQGTFKRPQHF.

There are many counts of this clonotype. The V gene is TRBV19, the J gene TRBJ1-5; possible D gene TRBD1, 5 bases. The CDR3 totals 13 residues. V lost 9 bases to trimming and J lost 4 bases, with 13 bases between them. CDR1 and CDR2 from the germline V gene are LNHDA and SQIVND (reference sequence). The CDR3 loop reads CASGLGGNQPQHF. The CDR3, as DNA: TGTGCCAGCGGTCTCGGGGGTAATCAGCCCCAGCATTTT.

V and J are TRBV20-1 and TRBJ1-1, with 9 bases that match TRBD1. The V gene end was trimmed by 6 bases and the J gene end by 4 bases; junction bases not matched to a gene: 15. Germline lookup yields CDR1 DFQATT and CDR2 SNEGSKA (reference sequence). This CDR3 has 16 residues. The CDR3 sequence is CSARRLTGGVGTEAFF. CDR3 DNA: TGCAGTGCCAGACGCCTGACAGGGGGTGTAGGCACTGAAGCTTTCTTT.

This clonotype came up many times. This sequence joins TRBV20-1 and TRBJ2-4; D is ambiguous. The V gene's germline CDR1 is DFQATT and CDR2 SNEGSKA (reference sequence). The ends were cut back, 3 bases at V and 4 bases at J, with 25 bases in the middle. The CDR3 runs to 18 residues. The CDR3 reads CSASLGHAAGISKNIQYF. CDR3 coding DNA: TGCAGTGCTAGTTTAGGGCACGCGGCTGGCATATCAAAAAACATTCAGTACTTC.

The rearrangement links TRBV5-1 to TRBJ2-7; 16 bases fit TRBD2. The CDR3 runs to 17 residues. The J segment lost 2 bases and the V segment lost 4 bases, leaving 6 bases of the junction unmatched. Germline loops: CDR1 SGHRS, CDR2 YFSETQ. As DNA, the CDR3 is TGCGCCAGCAGCCCGCGGGGACTAGCGGGAGGGACCTACGAGCAGTACTTC. Encoded protein: CASSPRGLAGGTYEQYF.